This T cell receptor beta chain came from a study of early stage breast cancer tumors. The germline gives CDR1 LNHDA, CDR2 SQIVND (reference sequence). Trimming removed 5 bases from V and 6 bases from J, with 5 bases in between. CDR3 length equals 11 residues. Comments on this clone: As yet, its antigen is unknown.

Each sample had two DNA replicates, around 0.45 ug blood or approximately 1.5 ug tissue. The assay was immunoSEQ multiplex PCR, and TCRdb's table has in-frame clones only and misses some. The repertoire holds around 53,000 clones, 75% to 95% seen once, with more than 4% in the top ten. Study outcomes and limitations: Blood repertoires resembled normal breast more than tumor.

The V call is TRBV19, the J call TRBJ2-1; no firm D call. The TCR originated in a person between 65 and 80 years old with breast cancer. What was sequenced was blood. CDR3 amino acids: CASSQLNEQFF. The CDR3 bases are TGTGCCAGTAGTCAACTCAATGAGCAGTTCTTC.